This T cell receptor (beta chain) appears in the sequencing data of a study of OX40 agonist ivuxolimab in advanced cancers. Overall study: Mean age about 60 years, range about 20 to 85; about 81% male.

Study results and limitations: Antigen specificity of clonally expanded peripheral T cells was not established.

The J segment lost 2 bases and the V segment lost 5 bases, leaving 8 bases of the junction unmatched. Germline V gene sequence: CDR1 LNHDA, CDR2 SQIVND (reference sequence). This CDR3 is 15 amino acids long. The repertoire was sequenced with immunoSEQ multiplex PCR; TCRdb's copy has only in-frame clones and lacks some. The data hold 30,000 to 35,000 clones, with roughly 90% observed a single time. Sampling times: baseline, cycle 4 day 1, cycle 7 day 1. Details on this clone: Its matching antigen is unknown.

The input for sequencing was CD4+ or CD8+ T cells sorted from blood, taken in a trial of the OX40 agonist ivuxolimab. The clonotype originates from an adult with an advanced solid tumor such as melanoma, head and neck, liver or kidney cancer. This chain joins TRBV19 and TRBJ1-2; 7 bases map to TRBD1. In DNA, the CDR3 is TGTGCCAGTAGTGTTCAGACAGGGCCCAACTATGGCTACACCTTC. Translation: CASSVQTGPNYGYTF.